These 3 T cell receptor beta chains originate from one sample sequenced in a study of CD8 T cells in ankylosing spondylitis (dated by TCRdb to about 2017). The library was obtained by 5' RACE. The sequencing machine was an Illumina HiSeq 2500. In TCRdb, the public reads were trimmed at Q25 with fastp and aligned with MiXCR, with productive beta chains retained. A single entry per CDR3 protein holds the most common genes and DNA from its merged rows. The sample profile shows some 250,000 distinct CDR3 sequences; about 24% of them were found once. Less than 0.75% of the sample is in the top ten clones. The sequenced sample was blood, either unsorted or a sorted T cell fraction (not recorded which). All receptors come from a male donor with ankylosing spondylitis or in good health (not recorded which).

This clonotype was detected ten times or more. The chain carries TRBV20-1 and TRBJ2-3, with D perhaps TRBD1 (6 bases). The germline CDR1 and CDR2 sequences are DFQATT and SNEGSKA (reference sequence). Trimming removed 5 bases at V and 3 bases at J, with 15 bases between. This CDR3 contains 14 residues. CDR3 loop: CSAGRGKGTDTQYF. The CDR3 nucleotides are TGCAGTGCTGGAAGGGGGAAGGGGACAGATACGCAGTATTTT.

V and J are TRBV20-1 and TRBJ2-1, with D tentatively TRBD1 or TRBD2 (6 bases each). CDR3 length: 14 amino acids. Trimming stripped 0 bases from V and 8 bases from J, with 14 bases between. Germline V gives CDR1 DFQATT, CDR2 SNEGSKA (reference sequence). CDR3 sequence: CSARDPRGADEQFF. In DNA, the CDR3 is TGCAGTGCTAGAGATCCGAGGGGGGCCGATGAGCAGTTCTTC.

This clonotype appeared many times. The CDR3 region has the DNA TGTGCCAGCAGCCGGGGTGGGTCTGGCTCCTACAATGAGCAGTTCTTC. This translates into CASSRGGSGSYNEQFF. The V call is TRBV13, the J call TRBJ2-1; D might be TRBD2 (5 bases). Trimming cost V 5 bases and J 0 bases, with 14 bases left between them. The CDR3 runs 16 residues. Germline CDR1 reads PRHDT; CDR2 reads FYEKMQ (reference sequence).